The 19 T cell receptor beta chains listed next were all sequenced from one sample in a study of T cell repertoires in cytomegalovirus infection. TCRdb used MiXCR to reprocess the reads, holding one entry per CDR3 protein. The table has about 770,000 distinct CDR3 sequences, 25% to 30% seen once; the top ten hold 13%. Antigen specificity for these receptors is unknown. The material was cultured CD8+ T cells from PBMCs, obtained from culture after CMV antigen stimulation. These receptors all come from a human donor in good health (CMV status not recorded). Some clones in this sample may be carry-over from other donors' samples.

There are a few counts of this clonotype. This chain connects TRBV5-6 to TRBJ2-3, with D possibly matching TRBD2 (5 bases). From germline, CDR1 is SGHDT and CDR2 YYEEEE. V was clipped by 0 bases and J by 4 bases, with 9 bases between them. The CDR3 contains 14 residues. In nucleotides, the CDR3 is TGTGCCAGCAGCTTGGGTGAGGAGGCAGATACGCAGTATTTT. The encoded protein is CASSLGEEADTQYF.

The sample holds a few counts of this clonotype. The chain employs TRBV5-8 and TRBJ2-2; D perhaps matches TRBD2 (5 bases). Deletions cut 0 bases from V and 3 bases from J, with 6 bases between. Germline V gives CDR1 SGHTS, CDR2 YDEGEE. This CDR3 region has 14 residues. The CDR3 protein is CASSLGEYTGELFF. The DNA of the CDR3 is TGTGCCAGCAGCTTGGGGGAGTACACCGGGGAGCTGTTTTTT.

This clonotype was observed a handful of times. The V call is TRBV5-4, the J call TRBJ1-4, with D perhaps TRBD1 (6 bases). Trimming shortened V by 3 bases and J by 5 bases, and 14 bases separated the two germline ends. CDR1 SGHNT and CDR2 YYREEE come from the germline V gene (reference sequence). CDR3 size: 15 residues. CDR3 amino acids: CASSSPYTGNEKLFF. CDR3 nucleotides: TGTGCCAGCAGCTCGCCCTATACAGGGAATGAAAAACTGTTTTTT.

This clonotype was detected only a few times. The V call is TRBV3-1, the J call TRBJ2-1; 7 positions match TRBD2. The germline V gene encodes CDR1 LGHDT and CDR2 YNNKEL (reference sequence). The V and J ends lost 0 bases and 2 bases, in that order; junction bases with no gene match: 7. The CDR3 sequence is 17 residues long. The CDR3 coding sequence is TGTGCCAGCAGCCAAGATGGGGGGGGTTACCCCTACAATGAGCAGTTCTTC. Amino acid sequence: CASSQDGGGYPYNEQFF.

J is TRBJ2-1 and V is TRBV27; weak D call: TRBD2 (5 bases). From germline, CDR1 is MNHEY and CDR2 SMNVEV (reference sequence). This CDR3 comprises 14 residues. V was shortened by 2 bases and J by 3 bases, with 8 bases between the two germline ends. CDR3 DNA: TGTGCCAGCAGTTTAACGGGGTTCTACAATGAGCAGTTCTTC. As protein: CASSLTGFYNEQFF.

V gene TRBV2 combines with J gene TRBJ2-1; 9 nucleotides match TRBD1. Trimming took 0 bases from V and 3 from J; bases not matched to a gene: 3. This CDR3 comprises 16 residues. Germline V gives CDR1 SNHLY, CDR2 FYNNEI. The chain's CDR3 is CASSEAGTGRYNEQFF. The CDR3 nucleotides are TGTGCCAGCAGTGAAGCGGGGACAGGGCGCTACAATGAGCAGTTCTTC.

The genes are TRBV28 and TRBJ2-5; no clear D gene. Trimming left V 1 base short and J 2 bases short, with 11 bases between. The germline gives CDR1 MDHEN, CDR2 SYDVKM. The CDR3 runs 15 residues. The CDR3 DNA is TGTGCCAGCAGTTTATTGGACGAGCGTCAAGAGACCCAGTACTTC. The encoded protein is CASSLLDERQETQYF. Based on the CDR3 plus reference TRBV28 and TRBJ2-5, the full variable domain is DVKVTQSSRYLVKRTGEKVFLECVQDMDHENMFWYRQDPGLGLRLIYFSYDVKMKEKGDIPEGYSVSREKKERFSLILESASTNQTSMYLCASSLLDERQETQYFGPGTRLLVL.

The J gene is TRBJ1-2, the V gene TRBV27, with D possibly being TRBD1 (6 bases). Germline V gene lookup returns CDR1 MNHEY and CDR2 SMNVEV (reference sequence). The V gene lost 6 bases and the J gene lost 6 bases, with 17 bases spanning the gap. The CDR3 runs to 14 residues. As DNA, the CDR3 is TGTGCCAGCAGCGACTTGGGGGGGCGAAATGGCTACACCTTC. It codes for CASSDLGGRNGYTF.

V usage is TRBV6-6 and J usage is TRBJ1-5; tentative D call: TRBD1 (6 bases). Germline CDR1 reads MNHNY; CDR2 reads SVGAGI (reference sequence). V lost 6 bases, J lost 3 bases, and 12 bases lay in between. CDR3 length equals 14 residues. The CDR3 DNA sequence: TGTGCCAGCAGATTACAGGGAAACAATCAGCCCCAGCATTTT. Translated: CASRLQGNNQPQHF.

The J gene is TRBJ2-1, the V gene TRBV19; no firm D call. This CDR3 contains 13 residues. V was cut by 7 bases and J by 6 bases, with 13 bases left in between. Germline CDR1 LNHDA, CDR2 SQIVND (reference sequence). The CDR3 spells CASTLSDFNEQFF. Written as DNA, the CDR3 is TGTGCCAGTACCCTGTCAGATTTCAATGAGCAGTTCTTC.

Comments on this clonotype: Given a much more abundant clone one base away, this may be a read error. The J gene is TRBJ1-2, the V gene TRBV6-5, with unresolved D. Trimming removed 2 bases at V and 2 bases at J, with 18 bases between. Germline assignment: CDR1 MNHEY and CDR2 SVGAGI. This CDR3 contains 17 residues. The CDR3 here is CASSYLPLIGSNYGYTF. Here the CDR3 DNA reads TGTGCCAGCAGTTACCTCCCCTTAATAGGATCGAACTATGGCTACACCTTC.

J is TRBJ2-7 and V is TRBV11-2; D not resolved. With 2 bases removed from V and 4 bases from J, the gap between germline ends came to 9 bases. The CDR3 runs to 13 residues. Germline CDR1 is SGHAT and CDR2 is FQNNGV. The CDR3 sequence is CASSLWQVYEQYF. The CDR3 DNA sequence: TGTGCCAGCAGCTTATGGCAGGTATACGAGCAGTACTTC.

The table lists this clonotype with a few counts. CDR3 nucleotides: TGTGCCAGCAGTGAAGATGTAGGAACAGGGAGAGGGCAGTACTTC. This gives the protein CASSEDVGTGRGQYF. The chain is built from TRBV6-1 and TRBJ2-7; D is perhaps TRBD1 (6 bases). Germline CDR1 reads MNHNS; CDR2 reads SASEGT. There are 15 residues in the CDR3. Between the trimmed V and J ends, which lost 1 base and 9 bases, there was a span of 19 bases.

This clonotype was counted between two and nine times. The V gene is TRBV7-9, the J gene TRBJ2-1; D possibly corresponds to TRBD2 (5 bases). Deletions cut 5 bases from V and 5 bases from J, with 19 bases between. The CDR3 runs 16 residues. Germline CDR1 SEHNR, CDR2 FQNEAQ (reference sequence). This CDR3 reads CASSIHSGKAHNEQFF. DNA of the CDR3: TGTGCCAGCAGCATCCACAGCGGTAAAGCCCACAATGAGCAGTTCTTC.

This clonotype has only one observation. The chain's CDR3 is CASSQTGADNQPQHF. In DNA form, the CDR3 reads TGTGCCAGCAGCCAAACGGGGGCGGACAATCAGCCCCAGCATTTT. The chain uses TRBV16 and TRBJ1-5; perhaps TRBD1 as D (6 bases). Germline CDR1 is KGHSY and CDR2 is FQNENV. CDR3 size: 15 residues. Between the trimmed V and J ends, which lost 2 bases and 3 bases, there was a span of 11 bases.

This clonotype has just a few counts. The CDR3 sequence is CASSPPGTVDYEQYV. For the CDR3, the DNA is TGTGCCAGCAGTCCCCCGGGGACAGTAGACTACGAGCAGTACGTC. V usage is TRBV6-2 or TRBV6-3 and J usage is TRBJ2-7, with 7 bases lining up with TRBD1. Trimming removed 5 bases from V and 3 bases from J; junction bases left unmatched: 10. There are 15 residues in the CDR3. Germline CDR1 MNHEY, CDR2 SVGEGT.

This clonotype was found many times. The CDR3 sequence: CASSTTQGTDYGYTF. In DNA, the CDR3 is TGTGCCAGCAGCACAACGCAAGGGACAGACTATGGCTACACCTTC. The rearrangement joins TRBV7-9 to TRBJ1-2; 7 bases align to TRBD1. The CDR3 loop spans 15 amino acids. CDR1 and CDR2 from the germline V gene are SEHNR and FQNEAQ (reference sequence). Unmatched junction bases numbered 9, after V lost 5 bases and J lost 3 bases.

This clonotype has just a few counts. V is TRBV27 and J is TRBJ2-1; 9 bases match TRBD1. The junction had 4 bases not matched to a gene; V was cut back by 5 bases and J by 5 bases. Looked up from germline, CDR1 is MNHEY and CDR2 is SMNVEV (reference sequence). The CDR3 sequence is 14 residues long. CDR3 sequence: CASSAGTGHNEQFF. For the CDR3, the DNA is TGTGCCAGCAGTGCCGGGACAGGGCACAATGAGCAGTTCTTC.

This clonotype was observed a handful of times. The chain combines TRBV9 with TRBJ2-1, with D tentatively TRBD1 (6 bases). Germline V lookup: CDR1 SGDLS, CDR2 YYNGEE. V shed 4 bases and J shed 2 bases, with 13 bases lying between them. The CDR3 totals 15 residues. CDR3 nucleotide sequence: TGTGCCAGCAGCACAGCAGGGGAGACCTACAATGAGCAGTTCTTC. Amino acids: CASSTAGETYNEQFF.